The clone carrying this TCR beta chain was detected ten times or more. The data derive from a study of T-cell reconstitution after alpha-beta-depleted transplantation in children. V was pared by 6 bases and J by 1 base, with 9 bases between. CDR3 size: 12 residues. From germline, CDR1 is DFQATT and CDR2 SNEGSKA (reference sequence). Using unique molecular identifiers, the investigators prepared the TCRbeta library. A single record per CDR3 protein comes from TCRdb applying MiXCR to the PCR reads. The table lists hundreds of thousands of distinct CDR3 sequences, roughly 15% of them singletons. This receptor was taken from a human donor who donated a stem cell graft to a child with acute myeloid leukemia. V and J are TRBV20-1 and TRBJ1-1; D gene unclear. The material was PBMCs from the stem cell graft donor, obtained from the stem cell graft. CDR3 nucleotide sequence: TGCAGTGCGCTGGGCGGGAACACTGAAGCTTTCTTT. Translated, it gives CSALGGNTEAFF.